This T cell receptor beta chain is drawn from a study of T cell responses to AZD1222 COVID-19 vaccine. The length of the CDR3 is 15 residues. Trimming removed 0 bases at V and 0 bases at J, with 6 bases between. Germline lookup yields CDR1 LGHNA and CDR2 YSLEER. TCRdb's table, derived via immunoSEQ multiplex PCR, lists solely in-frame clones and lacks some. The sample includes approximately 150,000 clones, 85% to 95% of them seen just once. Source: peripheral blood, taken on day 0 of AZD1222 vaccination. V gene TRBV4-3 combines with J gene TRBJ2-1; no reliable D call. The sequence came from an adult in good health. In nucleotides, the CDR3 is TGCGCCAGCAGCCAAGAGGCCTTCTCCTACAATGAGCAGTTCTTC. Translating gives CASSQEAFSYNEQFF.